The 5 T cell receptor beta chains presented below share a single source sample, sequenced in a study of T cell changes during pregnancy in multiple sclerosis (dated by TCRdb to about 2019). Library preparation used the immunoSEQ multiplex PCR assay. TCRdb took this table from immuneACCESS and kept in-frame rearrangements with V and J called. Such tables lack part of the clones; where checked against another copy, unresolved V genes explain under half of the gap, and the rest is unexplained. In all, the sample holds 65,000 to 85,000 clones, and 80% to 90% of those were seen once. The top ten clonotypes cover over 0.8% of the sample. The specimen was peripheral blood, collected in the first trimester of pregnancy. The source is a female donor in good health, enrolled as a control in a pregnancy study.

In its sample, this clone was seen a few times. This chain uses TRBV10-3 with TRBJ2-7, with 10 bases fitting TRBD1. This CDR3 contains 13 residues. V shed 3 bases and J 6 bases; nucleotides not matched to a gene: 2. The V gene's germline CDR1 is ENHRY and CDR2 SYGVKD. CDR3 DNA sequence: TGTGCCATCAGTGACGGGACAGGGGTCGAGCAGTACTTC. It is translated as CAISDGTGVEQYF.

This clone has a single count. DNA for the CDR3: TGCGCCAGCAGCCCCCGGATAGCACCCTCCAATGAGCAGTTCTTC. Protein sequence: CASSPRIAPSNEQFF. This chain uses TRBV5-1 with TRBJ2-1; no clear D gene. Germline V gene data show CDR1 as SGHRS and CDR2 as YFSETQ. The CDR3 is made up of 15 amino acids. Trimming removed 4 bases from V and 6 bases from J, with 17 bases in between.

The chain uses TRBV19 and TRBJ1-2, with D tentatively TRBD1 (6 bases). The V end was cut by 4 bases, the J end by 0 bases, with 6 bases between. Germline V lookup: CDR1 LNHDA, CDR2 SQIVND (reference sequence). CDR3 length: 13 residues. CDR3 nucleotides: TGTGCCAGTAGTAACAGGGCTAACTATGGCTACACCTTC. It translates to CASSNRANYGYTF.

This clone was detected only once. The chain combines TRBV29-1 with TRBJ1-1; D remains ambiguous. The ends were cut back, 2 bases at V and 7 bases at J, with 14 bases in the middle. This CDR3 region has 13 residues. Germline V gene data show CDR1 as SQVTM and CDR2 as ANQGSEA. This CDR3 is CSVENSYPGEAFF. For the CDR3, the DNA is TGCAGCGTTGAAAATTCGTATCCGGGTGAAGCTTTCTTT. Looking up the rest from reference TRBV29-1 and TRBJ1-1 gives the full variable domain: SAVISQKPSRDICQRGTSLTIQCQVDSQVTMMFWYRQQPGQSLTLIATANQGSEATYESGFVIDKFPISRPNLTFSTLTVSNMSPEDSSIYLCSVENSYPGEAFFGQGTRLTVV.

J is TRBJ1-1 and V is TRBV19; 7 bases map to TRBD1. Germline values: CDR1 LNHDA, CDR2 SQIVND (reference sequence). The CDR3 totals 14 residues. The junction had 7 bases not matched to a gene; V was cut back by 5 bases and J by 4 bases. CDR3 DNA: TGTGCCAGTAGTTTCCGACAGGGAATCACTGAAGCTTTCTTT. Translating it yields CASSFRQGITEAFF.